These 10 T cell receptor beta chains came from one sample sequenced in a study of T cell changes during pregnancy in multiple sclerosis. Method: immunoSEQ multiplex PCR; TCRdb's copy keeps in-frame clones and lacks some. In the table there are around 44,000 clones, about 94% of which are singletons. The material was CD8+ T cells from peripheral blood mononuclear cells, obtained in the third trimester of pregnancy. These TCRs come from a female donor with multiple sclerosis, enrolled in a pregnancy study.

The chain combines TRBV14 with TRBJ2-6; possibly TRBD1 for D (5 bases). Germline V CDR1 and CDR2: SGHDN, FVKESK. The ends were cut back, 0 bases at V and 4 bases at J, with 10 bases in the middle. This CDR3 region has 16 residues. For the CDR3, the DNA is TGTGCCAGCAGCCAAGAGTCAGGGATGGGGGCCAACGTCCTGACTTTC. It encodes CASSQESGMGANVLTF.

The chain is built from TRBV2 and TRBJ2-3, with 13 positions matching TRBD2. Germline V lookup: CDR1 SNHLY, CDR2 FYNNEI. CDR3 length: 15 residues. V lost 7 bases to trimming and J lost 5 bases; unmatched junction nucleotides: 6. CDR3 nucleotide sequence: TGTGCCAGCACTGAGACTAGCGGGAGGATAGATACGCAGTATTTT. Translated, it gives CASTETSGRIDTQYF.

The V gene is TRBV2, the J gene TRBJ2-7; tentative D call: TRBD2 (5 bases). Per germline, CDR1 SNHLY and CDR2 FYNNEI. The CDR3 has 14 residues. The V gene lost 3 bases and the J gene lost 3 bases, with 12 bases spanning the gap. This chain's CDR3 is CASSDPGRSYEQYF. DNA of the CDR3: TGTGCCAGCAGTGATCCGGGGAGAAGCTACGAGCAGTACTTC.

The J gene is TRBJ2-1, the V gene TRBV10-3, with 7 bases identical to TRBD2. Germline-derived CDR1 and CDR2 are ENHRY and SYGVKD. Trimming took 1 base from V and 0 from J; bases not matched to a gene: 6. CDR3 length: 17 residues. DNA for the CDR3: TGTGCCATCAGTGAGTGGTGGGAGGGGAGCTCCTACAATGAGCAGTTCTTC. Translated: CAISEWWEGSSYNEQFF.

The chain joins TRBV27 to TRBJ2-3; 13 bases agree with TRBD2. The V and J ends lost 9 bases and 7 bases, in that order; junction bases with no gene match: 7. The CDR3 consists of 14 residues. Germline V lookup: CDR1 MNHEY, CDR2 SMNVEV (reference sequence). The CDR3 reads CASRTSGSTNTQYF. In nucleotides, the CDR3 is TGTGCCAGTAGGACTAGCGGGAGTACTAATACGCAGTATTTT.

The chain combines TRBV7-2 with TRBJ2-1; 8 positions agree with TRBD2. CDR1 and CDR2 (germline): SGHTA, FQGNSA. The length of the CDR3 is 16 residues. The J segment lost 7 bases and the V segment lost 3 bases, leaving 11 bases of the junction unmatched. The CDR3 DNA reads as TGTGCCAGCAGCTTTCACGGGACTAGTGGTGATAATGAGCAGTTCTTC. Translation gives CASSFHGTSGDNEQFF. The full variable domain, in which reference TRBV7-2 and TRBJ2-1 provide the parts outside the CDR3, is GAGVSQSPSNKVTEKGKDVELRCDPISGHTALYWYRQSLGQGLEFLIYFQGNSAPDKSGLPSDRFSAERTGGSVSTLTIQRTQQEDSAVYLCASSFHGTSGDNEQFFGPGTRLTVL.

The gene calls are TRBV5-6 and TRBJ2-5, with 7 bases lining up with TRBD1. CDR1 SGHDT and CDR2 YYEEEE come from the germline V gene. V was pared by 4 bases and J by 5 bases, with 8 bases of the junction left unmatched. The CDR3 loop spans 14 amino acids. CDR3 amino acids: CASSLTGLWETQYF. The CDR3 DNA reads as TGTGCCAGCAGCCTGACAGGGCTTTGGGAGACCCAGTACTTC.

The chain joins TRBV6-1 to TRBJ1-4; 7 bases line up with TRBD1. CDR1 and CDR2 (germline): MNHNS, SASEGT. The CDR3 is 15 residues long. With V trimmed by 4 bases and J by 8 bases, 10 bases remained unmatched. CDR3 nucleotides: TGTGCCAGCAGTGGGACCGAGACAGGGTTGGAAAAACTGTTTTTT. It is translated as CASSGTETGLEKLFF.

The chain is built from TRBV30 and TRBJ2-3; TRBD2 matches at 13 bases. Germline assignment: CDR1 GTSNPN and CDR2 SVGIG (reference sequence). This CDR3 has 19 amino acids. V shed 3 bases, J shed 6 bases, and the junction held 18 bases outside the gene matches. Here the CDR3 reads CAWRKKLAGGPEFGDTQYF. The CDR3 DNA reads TGTGCCTGGAGAAAGAAACTAGCGGGAGGGCCGGAGTTTGGTGATACGCAGTATTTT.

V is TRBV14 and J is TRBJ2-7; D perhaps matches TRBD1 (5 bases). The V gene lost 4 bases and the J gene lost 7 bases, with 14 bases spanning the gap. CDR3 length: 13 residues. Germline CDR1 and CDR2: SGHDN and FVKESK. The CDR3 protein is CASSPGHMVEQYF. The CDR3 DNA sequence: TGTGCCAGCAGCCCCGGACACATGGTGGAGCAGTACTTC.